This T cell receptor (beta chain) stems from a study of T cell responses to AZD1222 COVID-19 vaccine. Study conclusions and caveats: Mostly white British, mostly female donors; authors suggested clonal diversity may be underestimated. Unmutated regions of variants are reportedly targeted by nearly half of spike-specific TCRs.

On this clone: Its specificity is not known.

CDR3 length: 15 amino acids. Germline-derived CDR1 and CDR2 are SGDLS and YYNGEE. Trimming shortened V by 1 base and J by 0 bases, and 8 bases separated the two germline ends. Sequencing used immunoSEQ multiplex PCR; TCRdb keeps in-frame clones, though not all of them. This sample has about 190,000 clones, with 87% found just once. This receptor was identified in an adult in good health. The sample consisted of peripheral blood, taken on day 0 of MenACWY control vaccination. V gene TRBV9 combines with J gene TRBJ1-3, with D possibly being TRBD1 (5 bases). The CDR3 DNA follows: TGTGCCAGCAGCGTAACCGACAGCTCTGGAAACACCATATATTTT. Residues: CASSVTDSSGNTIYF.